The clone carrying this TCR beta chain appeared once. The sample originates from a study of blood T cell repertoires in COVID-19. Background on the study: There were acute and convalescent COVID-19 samples, and they came from the United States, Italy and Spain. T cells, B-cell-depleted T cells, or PBMCs supplied cDNA or gDNA.

Original processing methods: Counts of nucleated cells, estimated from reference gene primer amplification, were obtained. The table came from immunoSEQ multiplex PCR; TCRdb's copy has only in-frame clones and leaves some out. For V, J and clone size, that table is used; D and trimming come from the DNA. The sample includes under 250,000 clones, 80% to 90% of them seen just once. Followed over time, Seattle patients had been enrolled while infection was active. The sample comprised peripheral blood. The TCR was taken from a man between 50 and 59 years old with COVID-19, enrolled during active disease.

The CDR3 is CASGDRDSYEQYF. The DNA for the CDR3 is TGTGCCAGCGGCGACAGGGACTCCTACGAGCAGTACTTC. The chain uses TRBV6-5 and TRBJ2-7; 7 positions match TRBD1. Trimming at V came to 8 bases and at J to 0 bases, leaving 4 bases not matched to a gene. Per the germline V gene, CDR1 is MNHEY and CDR2 is SVGAGI. The length of the CDR3 is 13 residues.